This T cell receptor (beta chain) was retrieved from a study of blood T cell repertoires in COVID-19. The overall study: Donors in the United States, Italy and Spain gave samples during acute or convalescent COVID-19.

The Seattle patients joined while their infection was active and were tracked longitudinally afterward. This clone showed up just once. The CDR3 runs 13 residues. CDR1 SGHRS and CDR2 YFSETQ come from the germline V gene. J lost 4 bases, V lost 6 bases, and 5 bases had no gene match. Sequenced by immunoSEQ multiplex PCR; TCRdb stores in-frame clones only, minus some. The sample has roughly 120,000 clones, approximately 85% seen once. The sequenced material came from peripheral blood. The V call is TRBV5-1, the J call TRBJ2-7, with 9 bases lining up with TRBD1. The receptor was derived from a woman over 75 with COVID-19, enrolled during active disease. CDR3 protein: CASKPTGGYEQYF. CDR3 DNA: TGCGCCAGCAAACCGACAGGGGGGTACGAGCAGTACTTC.